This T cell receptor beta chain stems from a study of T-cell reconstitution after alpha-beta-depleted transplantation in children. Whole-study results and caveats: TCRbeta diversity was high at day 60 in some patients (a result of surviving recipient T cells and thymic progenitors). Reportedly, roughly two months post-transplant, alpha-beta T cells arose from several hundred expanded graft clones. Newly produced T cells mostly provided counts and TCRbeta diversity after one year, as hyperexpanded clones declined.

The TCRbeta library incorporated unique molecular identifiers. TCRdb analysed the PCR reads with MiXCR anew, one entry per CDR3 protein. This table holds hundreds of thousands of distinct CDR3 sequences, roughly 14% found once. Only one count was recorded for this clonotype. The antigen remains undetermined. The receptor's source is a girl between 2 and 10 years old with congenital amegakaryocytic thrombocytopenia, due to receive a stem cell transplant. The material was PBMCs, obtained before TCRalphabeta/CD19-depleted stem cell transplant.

This CDR3 is CASSSEPSGANVLTF. The CDR3 DNA follows: TGCGCCAGCAGCTCTGAACCCTCCGGGGCCAACGTCCTGACTTTC. The genes are TRBV5-1 and TRBJ2-6, with no clear D. The CDR3 runs to 15 residues. Trimming removed 3 bases from V and 4 bases from J, with 11 bases in between. Per the germline V gene, CDR1 is SGHRS and CDR2 is YFSETQ.